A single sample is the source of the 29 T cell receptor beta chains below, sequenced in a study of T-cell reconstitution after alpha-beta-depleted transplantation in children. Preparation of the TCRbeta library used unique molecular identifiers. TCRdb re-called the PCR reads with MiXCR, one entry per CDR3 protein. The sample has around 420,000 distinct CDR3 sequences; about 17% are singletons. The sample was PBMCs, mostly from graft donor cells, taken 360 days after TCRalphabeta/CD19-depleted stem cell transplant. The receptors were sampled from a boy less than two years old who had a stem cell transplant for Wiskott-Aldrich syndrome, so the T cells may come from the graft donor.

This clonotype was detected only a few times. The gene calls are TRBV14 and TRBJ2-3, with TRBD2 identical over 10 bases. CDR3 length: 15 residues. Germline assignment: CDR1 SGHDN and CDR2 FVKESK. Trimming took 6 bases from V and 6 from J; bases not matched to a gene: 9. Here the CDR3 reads CASSSLAGDSDTQYF. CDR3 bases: TGTGCCAGCAGTTCTCTAGCGGGAGATAGCGATACGCAGTATTTT.

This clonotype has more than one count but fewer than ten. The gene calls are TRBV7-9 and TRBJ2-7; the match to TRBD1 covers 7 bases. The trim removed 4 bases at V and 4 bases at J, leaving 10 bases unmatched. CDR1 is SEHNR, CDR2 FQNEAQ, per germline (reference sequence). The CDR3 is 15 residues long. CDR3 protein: CASSSPGDSPYEQYF. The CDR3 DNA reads TGTGCCAGCAGCTCACCTGGGGACAGCCCATACGAGCAGTACTTC.

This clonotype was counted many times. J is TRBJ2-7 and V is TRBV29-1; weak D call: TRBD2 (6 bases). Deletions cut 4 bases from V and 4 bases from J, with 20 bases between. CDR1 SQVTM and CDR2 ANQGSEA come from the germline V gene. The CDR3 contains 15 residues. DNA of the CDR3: TGCAGCGTTGGCAGGAGTCGGGGGTTGAGGTACGAGCAGTACTTC. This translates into CSVGRSRGLRYEQYF.

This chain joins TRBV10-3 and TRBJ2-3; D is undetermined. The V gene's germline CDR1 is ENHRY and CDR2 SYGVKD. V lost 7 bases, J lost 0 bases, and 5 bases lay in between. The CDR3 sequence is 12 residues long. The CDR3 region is CAITGSTDTQYF. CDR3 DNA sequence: TGTGCCATCACCGGGAGCACAGATACGCAGTATTTT.

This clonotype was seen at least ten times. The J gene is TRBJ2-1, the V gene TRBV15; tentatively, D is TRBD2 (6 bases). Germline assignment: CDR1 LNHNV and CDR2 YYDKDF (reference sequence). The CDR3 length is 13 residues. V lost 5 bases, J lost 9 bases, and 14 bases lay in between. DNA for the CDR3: TGTGCCACCAGCGAGGGACTTAGACCTGAGCAGTTCTTC. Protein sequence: CATSEGLRPEQFF. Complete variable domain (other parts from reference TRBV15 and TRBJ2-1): DAMVIQNPRYQVTQFGKPVTLSCSQTLNHNVMYWYQQKSSQAPKLLFHYYDKDFNNEADTPDNFQSRRPNTSFCFLDIRSPGLGDTAMYLCATSEGLRPEQFFGPGTRLTVL.

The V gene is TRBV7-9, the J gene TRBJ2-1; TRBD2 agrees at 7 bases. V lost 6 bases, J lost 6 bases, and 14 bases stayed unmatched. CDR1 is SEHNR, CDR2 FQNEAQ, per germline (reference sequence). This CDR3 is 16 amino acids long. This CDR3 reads CASRKSGKDSGNEQFF. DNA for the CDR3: TGTGCCAGCAGGAAAAGCGGGAAAGACAGTGGCAATGAGCAGTTCTTC. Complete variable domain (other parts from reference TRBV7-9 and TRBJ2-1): DTGVSQNPRHKITKRGQNVTFRCDPISEHNRLYWYRQTLGQGPEFLTYFQNEAQLEKSRLLSDRFSAERPKGSFSTLEIQRTEQGDSAMYLCASRKSGKDSGNEQFFGPGTRLTVL.

In DNA, the CDR3 is TGTGCCACCAGTGATTTGCCTGCAGGTTTAGGAGATACGCAGTATTTT. Amino acids: CATSDLPAGLGDTQYF. The chain carries TRBV24-1 and TRBJ2-3; D is unclear. In germline, CDR1 is KGHDR, CDR2 SFDVKD. Trimming pared 0 bases from V and 5 bases from J, leaving 14 bases between. The CDR3 is 16 residues long.

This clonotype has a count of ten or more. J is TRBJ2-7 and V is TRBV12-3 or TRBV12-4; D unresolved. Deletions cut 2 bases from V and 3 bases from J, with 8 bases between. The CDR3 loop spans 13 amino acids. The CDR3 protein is CASSLLTNYEQYF. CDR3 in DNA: TGTGCCAGCAGTTTACTAACCAACTACGAGCAGTACTTC.

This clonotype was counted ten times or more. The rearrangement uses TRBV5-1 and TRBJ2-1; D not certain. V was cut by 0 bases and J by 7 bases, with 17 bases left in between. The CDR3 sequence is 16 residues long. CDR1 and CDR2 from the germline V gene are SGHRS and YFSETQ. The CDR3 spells CASSLEGVVYSNEQFF. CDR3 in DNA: TGCGCCAGCAGCTTGGAGGGCGTGGTATATTCGAATGAGCAGTTCTTC. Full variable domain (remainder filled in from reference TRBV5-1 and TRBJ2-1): KAGVTQTPRYLIKTRGQQVTLSCSPISGHRSVSWYQQTPGQGLQFLFEYFSETQRNKGNFPGRFSGRQFSNSRSEMNVSTLELGDSALYLCASSLEGVVYSNEQFFGPGTRLTVL.

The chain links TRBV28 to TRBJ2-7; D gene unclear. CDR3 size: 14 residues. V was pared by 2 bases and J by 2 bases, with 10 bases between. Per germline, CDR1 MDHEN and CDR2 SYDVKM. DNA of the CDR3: TGTGCCAGCAGTTTAACATTCAGGACCTACGAGCAGTACTTC. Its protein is CASSLTFRTYEQYF.

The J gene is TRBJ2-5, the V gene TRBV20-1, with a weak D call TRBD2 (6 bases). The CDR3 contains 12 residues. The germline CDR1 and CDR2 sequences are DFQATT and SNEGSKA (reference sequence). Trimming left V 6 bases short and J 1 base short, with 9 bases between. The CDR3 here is CSALGSQETQYF. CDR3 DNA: TGCAGTGCCCTCGGGAGCCAAGAGACCCAGTACTTC.

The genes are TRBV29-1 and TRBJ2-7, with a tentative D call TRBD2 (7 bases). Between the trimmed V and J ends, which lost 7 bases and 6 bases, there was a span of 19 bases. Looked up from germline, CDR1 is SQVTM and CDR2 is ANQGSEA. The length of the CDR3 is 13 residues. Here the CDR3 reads CSALGGASREQYF. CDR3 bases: TGCAGCGCCTTAGGGGGGGCCTCACGCGAGCAGTACTTC.

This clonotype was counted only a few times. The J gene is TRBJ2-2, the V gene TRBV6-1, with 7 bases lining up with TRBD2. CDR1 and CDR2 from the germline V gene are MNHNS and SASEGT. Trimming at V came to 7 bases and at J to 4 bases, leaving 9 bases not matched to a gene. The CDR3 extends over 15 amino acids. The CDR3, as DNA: TGTGCCAGCAAGTGGGCGGAGCGGGGCACCGGGGAGCTGTTTTTT. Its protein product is CASKWAERGTGELFF.

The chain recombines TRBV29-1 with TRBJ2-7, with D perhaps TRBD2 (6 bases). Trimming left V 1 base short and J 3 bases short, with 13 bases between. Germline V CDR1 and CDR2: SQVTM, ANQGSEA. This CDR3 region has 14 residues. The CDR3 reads CSVEVPGTLYEQYF. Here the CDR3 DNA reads TGCAGCGTTGAAGTGCCCGGGACTCTCTACGAGCAGTACTTC.

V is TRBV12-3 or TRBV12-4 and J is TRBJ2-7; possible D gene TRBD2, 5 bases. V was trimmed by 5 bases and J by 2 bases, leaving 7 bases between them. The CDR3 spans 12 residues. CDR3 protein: CASSRGPYEQYF. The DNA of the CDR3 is TGTGCCAGCAGTCGGGGTCCCTACGAGCAGTACTTC.

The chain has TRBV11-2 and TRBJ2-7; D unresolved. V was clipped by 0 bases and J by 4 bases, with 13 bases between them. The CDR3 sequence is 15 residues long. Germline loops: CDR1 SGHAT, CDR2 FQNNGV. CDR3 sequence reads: CASSLDFGWAYEQYF. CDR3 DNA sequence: TGTGCCAGCAGCTTAGATTTCGGTTGGGCGTACGAGCAGTACTTC.

CDR3 nucleotides: TGTGCCAGCAGCGGTCGACAGCCAAATGAAAAACTGTTTTTT. Residues: CASSGRQPNEKLFF. The V and J genes are TRBV7-8 and TRBJ1-4; D perhaps matches TRBD1 (5 bases). This CDR3 comprises 14 residues. CDR1 is SGHVS, CDR2 FQNEAQ, per germline. V lost 5 bases and J 5 bases, leaving 12 bases between the germline ends.

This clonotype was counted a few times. The DNA of the CDR3 is TGTGCCAGCAGCTTATACGGCAGCTCCTATAATTCACCCCTCCACTTT. Its translation: CASSLYGSSYNSPLHF. This sequence joins TRBV7-9 and TRBJ1-6; D is undetermined. This CDR3 contains 16 residues. Trimming pared 2 bases from V and 0 bases from J, leaving 8 bases between. Germline assignment: CDR1 SEHNR and CDR2 FQNEAQ (reference sequence).

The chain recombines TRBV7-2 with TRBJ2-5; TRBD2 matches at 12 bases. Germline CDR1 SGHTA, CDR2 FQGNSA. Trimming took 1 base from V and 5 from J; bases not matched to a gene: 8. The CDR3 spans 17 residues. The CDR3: CASSLVASGRALETQYF. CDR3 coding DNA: TGTGCCAGCAGCTTAGTTGCTAGCGGGAGGGCCTTGGAGACCCAGTACTTC.

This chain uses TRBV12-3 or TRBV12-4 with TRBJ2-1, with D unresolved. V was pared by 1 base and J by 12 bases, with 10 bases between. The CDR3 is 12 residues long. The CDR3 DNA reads TGTGCCAGCAGTTTAGGGAAGTTTCGGCAGTTCTTC. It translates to CASSLGKFRQFF.

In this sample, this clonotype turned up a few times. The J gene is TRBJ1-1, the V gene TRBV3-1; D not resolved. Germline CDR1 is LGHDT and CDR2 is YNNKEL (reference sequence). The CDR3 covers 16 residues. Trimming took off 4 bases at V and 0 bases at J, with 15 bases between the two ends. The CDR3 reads CASSLTRGFMNTEAFF. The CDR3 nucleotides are TGTGCCAGCAGCCTCACCCGGGGATTCATGAACACTGAAGCTTTCTTT. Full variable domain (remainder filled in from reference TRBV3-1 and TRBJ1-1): DTAVSQTPKYLVTQMGNDKSIKCEQNLGHDTMYWYKQDSKKFLKIMFSYNNKELIINETVPNRFSPKSPDKAHLNLHINSLELGDSAVYFCASSLTRGFMNTEAFFGQGTRLTVV.

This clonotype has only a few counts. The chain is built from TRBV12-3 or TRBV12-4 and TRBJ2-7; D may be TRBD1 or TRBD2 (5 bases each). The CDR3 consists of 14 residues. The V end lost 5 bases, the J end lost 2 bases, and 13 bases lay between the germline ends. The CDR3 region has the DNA TGTGCCAGCAGTCCGGGACCCATGGCCTACGAGCAGTACTTC. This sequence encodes CASSPGPMAYEQYF.

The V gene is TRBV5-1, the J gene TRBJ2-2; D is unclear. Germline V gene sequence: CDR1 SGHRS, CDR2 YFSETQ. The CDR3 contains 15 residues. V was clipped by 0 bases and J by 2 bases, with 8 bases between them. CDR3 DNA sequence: TGCGCCAGCAGCTTGGGGGCCTTTAACACCGGGGAGCTGTTTTTT. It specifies CASSLGAFNTGELFF.

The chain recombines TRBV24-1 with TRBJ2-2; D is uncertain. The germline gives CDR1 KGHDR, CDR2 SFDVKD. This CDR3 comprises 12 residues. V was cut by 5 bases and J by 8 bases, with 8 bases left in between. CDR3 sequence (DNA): TGTGCCACCAGTGGCGGTACAGGGGAGCTGTTTTTT. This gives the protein CATSGGTGELFF.

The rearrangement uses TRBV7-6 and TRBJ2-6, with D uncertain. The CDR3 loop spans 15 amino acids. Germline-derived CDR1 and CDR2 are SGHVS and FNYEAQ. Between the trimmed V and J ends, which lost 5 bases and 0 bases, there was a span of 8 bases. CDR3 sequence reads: CASSRIRSGANVLTF. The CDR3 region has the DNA TGTGCCAGCAGCCGGATTCGCTCTGGGGCCAACGTCCTGACTTTC.

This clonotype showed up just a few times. The CDR3, as DNA: TGCGCCAGTACGACAGGGGACCGCCCCTACGAGCAGTACTTC. It translates to CASTTGDRPYEQYF. This rearrangement joins TRBV5-1 to TRBJ2-7, with 8 bases matching TRBD1. Trimming at V came to 8 bases and at J to 2 bases, leaving 9 bases not matched to a gene. This CDR3 region has 14 residues. Germline V gives CDR1 SGHRS, CDR2 YFSETQ.

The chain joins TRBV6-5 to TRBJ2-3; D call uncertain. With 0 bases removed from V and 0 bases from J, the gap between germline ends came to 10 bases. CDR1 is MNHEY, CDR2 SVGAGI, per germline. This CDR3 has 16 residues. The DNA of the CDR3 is TGTGCCAGCAGTTACTCCCACCCCCTGAGCACAGATACGCAGTATTTT. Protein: CASSYSHPLSTDTQYF.

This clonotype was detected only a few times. CDR3 DNA sequence: TGTGCCAGCAGCTTACCGGGAGGCGAATACAATGAGCAGTTCTTC. Protein product: CASSLPGGEYNEQFF. The chain joins TRBV11-2 to TRBJ2-1; 7 bases align to TRBD2. Germline lookup yields CDR1 SGHAT and CDR2 FQNNGV. J gave up 4 bases and V 2 bases, and 5 bases lay outside the gene matches. CDR3 length: 15 amino acids.

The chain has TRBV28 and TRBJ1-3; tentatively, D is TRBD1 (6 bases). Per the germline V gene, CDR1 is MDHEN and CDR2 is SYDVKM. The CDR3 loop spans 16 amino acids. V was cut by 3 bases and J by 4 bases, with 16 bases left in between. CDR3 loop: CASSFTIRGGGNTIYF. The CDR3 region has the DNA TGTGCCAGCAGTTTTACGATTAGGGGGGGCGGAAACACCATATATTTT. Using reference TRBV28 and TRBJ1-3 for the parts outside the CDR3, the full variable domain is DVKVTQSSRYLVKRTGEKVFLECVQDMDHENMFWYRQDPGLGLRLIYFSYDVKMKEKGDIPEGYSVSREKKERFSLILESASTNQTSMYLCASSFTIRGGGNTIYFGEGSWLTVV.